This T cell receptor (beta chain) was profiled in a study of blood T cell repertoires in COVID-19. The data were produced by immunoSEQ multiplex PCR, yet TCRdb's version contains in-frame clones alone and is incomplete. The sample contains 250,000 to 300,000 clones, about 89% of which appear only once. V lost 1 base and J lost 5, with 11 bases in between. The CDR3 is 14 amino acids. CDR1 is SGHAT, CDR2 FQNNGV, per germline. The cohort comprised adults aged 18 to 89 years residing in about two dozen US areas. Each recovered donor of Cohort 3 presented with two negative PCRs, clearance, or symptom resolution.

This chain uses TRBV11-2 with TRBJ2-5; D ambiguous. The sequence was collected from a woman between 40 and 50 years old who had recovered from COVID-19. Sequencing was carried out using PBMCs or T cells enriched from blood (not recorded which). The CDR3 here is CASSLVRSGETQYF. CDR3 DNA sequence: TGTGCCAGCAGCTTAGTCCGCTCGGGTGAGACCCAGTACTTC.